What follows are 18 T cell receptor beta chains derived from one specimen sequenced in a study of control samples from healthy donors and cancer patients. The data were produced by immunoSEQ multiplex PCR, yet TCRdb's version contains in-frame clones alone and is incomplete. The sample has tens of thousands of clones, about 90% seen once. Source material: PBMCs. The source of these receptors is a woman aged 60-75 years with head and neck cancer.

The rearrangement links TRBV29-1 to TRBJ2-3; the match to TRBD2 covers 14 bases. There are 15 residues in the CDR3. Per germline, CDR1 SQVTM and CDR2 ANQGSEA. The J segment lost 5 bases and the V segment lost 7 bases, leaving 8 bases of the junction unmatched. CDR3 residues: CSANLGLAGGDTQYF. CDR3 bases: TGCAGCGCCAACCTCGGACTAGCGGGAGGAGATACGCAGTATTTT.

This rearrangement joins TRBV4-1 to TRBJ2-1, with 9 bases that match TRBD2. V lost 6 bases and J lost 8; bases outside the gene matches: 5. CDR1 and CDR2 from the germline V gene are MGHRA and YSYEKL. This CDR3 region has 13 residues. This CDR3 is CASRPGLADEQFF. CDR3 sequence (DNA): TGCGCCAGCAGACCGGGACTAGCCGATGAGCAGTTCTTC.

The chain recombines TRBV19 with TRBJ2-5; 9 nucleotides align to TRBD2. The CDR3 spans 15 residues. Unmatched junction bases numbered 8, after V lost 4 bases and J lost 5 bases. CDR1 is LNHDA and CDR2 is SQIVND in the germline V gene (reference sequence). The CDR3 DNA reads TGTGCCAGTAGTAGCTCTCGGACTAGCGTTGAGACCCAGTACTTC. Translating gives CASSSSRTSVETQYF. The complete variable domain, with remaining parts taken from reference TRBV19 and TRBJ2-5, reads DGGITQSPKYLFRKEGQNVTLSCEQNLNHDAMYWYRQDPGQGLRLIYYSQIVNDFQKGDIAEGYSVSREKKESFPLTVTSAQKNPTAFYLCASSSSRTSVETQYFGPGTRLLVL.

The rearrangement uses TRBV27 and TRBJ1-2, with D possibly being TRBD1 (6 bases). Deletions cut 6 bases from V and 6 bases from J, with 14 bases between. This CDR3 spans 13 amino acids. Germline V gives CDR1 MNHEY, CDR2 SMNVEV (reference sequence). The CDR3 bases are TGTGCCAGCAGGCCAACAGGGAGGGATGGCTACACCTTC. This encodes CASRPTGRDGYTF.

The chain couples TRBV4-1 to TRBJ1-3; perhaps TRBD1 as D (5 bases). The V gene lost 3 bases and the J gene lost 0 bases, with 12 bases spanning the gap. CDR3 length equals 16 residues. Germline assignment: CDR1 MGHRA and CDR2 YSYEKL. The CDR3, as DNA: TGCGCCAGCAGCCAGCCAAGGGGCAGCTCTGGAAACACCATATATTTT. This translates into CASSQPRGSSGNTIYF.

CDR3 sequence reads: CASSQTGEQYF. CDR3 nucleotide sequence: TGTGCCAGCAGTCAAACAGGGGAGCAGTACTTC. The chain employs TRBV6-2 or TRBV6-3 and TRBJ2-7, with D perhaps matching TRBD1 (6 bases). Trimming cost V 5 bases and J 7 bases, with 9 bases left between them. Germline V gene data show CDR1 as MNHEY and CDR2 as SVGEGT. The CDR3 consists of 11 residues.

This chain links TRBV20-1 with TRBJ2-3, with D unclear. There are 12 residues in the CDR3. CDR1 is DFQATT, CDR2 SNEGSKA, per germline (reference sequence). V was cut by 3 bases and J by 5 bases, with 9 bases left in between. The DNA of the CDR3 is TGCAGTGCTAGTAGGGCAGAAGATACGCAGTATTTT. The encoded protein is CSASRAEDTQYF.

The chain has TRBV11-2 and TRBJ2-1; 7 bases agree with TRBD2. The V gene's germline CDR1 is SGHAT and CDR2 FQNNGV. The CDR3 spans 17 residues. The trim removed 1 base at V and 6 bases at J, leaving 12 bases unmatched. This CDR3 is CASSLVDRGSVVNEQFF. The CDR3 DNA reads TGTGCCAGCAGCTTAGTGGATCGCGGGAGTGTTGTCAATGAGCAGTTCTTC.

The chain joins TRBV6-1 to TRBJ2-1; no clear D gene. Germline V lookup: CDR1 MNHNS, CDR2 SASEGT. The ends were cut back, 0 bases at V and 10 bases at J, with 13 bases in the middle. The CDR3 contains 14 residues. CDR3 DNA: TGTGCCAGCAGTGAAGCGAGTGGTTCCGGGGAGCAGTTCTTC. Its protein is CASSEASGSGEQFF.

The chain joins TRBV12-3 or TRBV12-4 to TRBJ2-1, with D unresolved. CDR3 size: 13 residues. Between the trimmed V and J ends, which lost 8 bases and 7 bases, there was a span of 15 bases. The CDR3 DNA reads TGTGCCAGCCGATCCATCGGGCGGAATGAGCAGTTCTTC. Protein: CASRSIGRNEQFF.

The rearrangement joins TRBV7-8 to TRBJ1-2; D is possibly TRBD1 (6 bases). Per germline, CDR1 SGHVS and CDR2 FQNEAQ. This CDR3 contains 19 residues. Trimming cost V 0 bases and J 0 bases, with 20 bases left between them. The chain's CDR3 is CASSLARPGTFIPNYGYTF. In DNA form, the CDR3 reads TGTGCCAGCAGCTTAGCACGTCCCGGGACATTTATACCTAACTATGGCTACACCTTC.

This chain joins TRBV5-1 and TRBJ2-3, with a weak D call TRBD1 (6 bases). V lost 3 bases and J 2 bases, leaving 13 bases between the germline ends. Looked up from germline, CDR1 is SGHRS and CDR2 is YFSETQ. CDR3 length: 15 amino acids. Here the CDR3 reads CASSSTGQPTDTQYF. CDR3 coding DNA: TGCGCCAGCAGCTCGACAGGACAACCCACAGATACGCAGTATTTT.

V gene TRBV7-8 combines with J gene TRBJ2-7; 9 bases line up with TRBD1. With V trimmed by 2 bases and J by 2 bases, 7 bases remained unmatched. Germline assignment: CDR1 SGHVS and CDR2 FQNEAQ. This CDR3 has 16 residues. CDR3 sequence: CASSLSRGTGTYEQYF. The CDR3 bases are TGTGCCAGCAGCTTAAGTCGCGGGACAGGGACCTACGAGCAGTACTTC.

The rearrangement uses TRBV5-4 and TRBJ2-7; TRBD1 matches at 10 bases. J was trimmed by 6 bases and V by 0 bases; bases with no gene match: 9. The germline CDR1 and CDR2 sequences are SGHNT and YYREEE (reference sequence). This CDR3 spans 16 amino acids. CDR3 amino acids: CASSLGRGTGASEQYF. CDR3 DNA: TGTGCCAGCAGCTTGGGCCGGGGGACAGGGGCGAGCGAGCAGTACTTC.

The J gene is TRBJ2-7, the V gene TRBV7-8; the match to TRBD2 covers 12 bases. The V gene end was trimmed by 2 bases and the J gene end by 6 bases; junction bases not matched to a gene: 17. The CDR3 has 19 amino acids. From germline, CDR1 is SGHVS and CDR2 FQNEAQ. CDR3 coding DNA: TGTGCCAGCAGCTTACGGTCACTAGCGGGAGGCCAAAACCATCTCGAGCAGTACTTC. Its protein product is CASSLRSLAGGQNHLEQYF.

The chain joins TRBV14 to TRBJ2-5; D remains unclear. The CDR3 sequence is 12 residues long. Germline lookup yields CDR1 SGHDN and CDR2 FVKESK. Between the trimmed V and J ends, which lost 0 bases and 7 bases, there was a span of 6 bases. The CDR3 loop is CASSQDLRTQYF. Written as DNA, the CDR3 is TGTGCCAGCAGCCAAGATTTGAGGACCCAGTACTTC.

The chain has TRBV6-5 and TRBJ2-5; D remains ambiguous. The germline gives CDR1 MNHEY, CDR2 SVGAGI. Trimming stripped 6 bases from V and 11 bases from J, with 16 bases between. CDR3 length equals 12 residues. The CDR3 bases are TGTGCCAGCAGCCCAGAGATTCCAATGCAGTACTTC. Residues: CASSPEIPMQYF.

V and J are TRBV4-3 and TRBJ2-7; 8 bases align to TRBD2. V shed 1 base, J shed 1 base, and the junction held 3 bases outside the gene matches. There are 15 residues in the CDR3. Germline lookup yields CDR1 LGHNA and CDR2 YSLEER. Here the CDR3 reads CASSQVASGSYEQYF. CDR3 nucleotides: TGCGCCAGCAGCCAAGTCGCTAGCGGGTCCTACGAGCAGTACTTC.